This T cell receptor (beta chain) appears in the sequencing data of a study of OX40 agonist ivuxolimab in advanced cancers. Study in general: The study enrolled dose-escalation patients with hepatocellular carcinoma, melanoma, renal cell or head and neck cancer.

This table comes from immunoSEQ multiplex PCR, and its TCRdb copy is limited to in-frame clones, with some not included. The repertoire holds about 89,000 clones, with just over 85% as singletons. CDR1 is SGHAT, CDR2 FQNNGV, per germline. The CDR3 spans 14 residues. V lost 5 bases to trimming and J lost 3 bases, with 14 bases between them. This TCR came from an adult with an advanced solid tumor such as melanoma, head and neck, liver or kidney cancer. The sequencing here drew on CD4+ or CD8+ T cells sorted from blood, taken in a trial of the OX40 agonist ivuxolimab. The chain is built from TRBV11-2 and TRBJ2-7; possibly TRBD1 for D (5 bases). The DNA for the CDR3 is TGTGCCAGCAGCCCAATGCAGGGAAACTACGAGCAGTACTTC. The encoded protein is CASSPMQGNYEQYF.